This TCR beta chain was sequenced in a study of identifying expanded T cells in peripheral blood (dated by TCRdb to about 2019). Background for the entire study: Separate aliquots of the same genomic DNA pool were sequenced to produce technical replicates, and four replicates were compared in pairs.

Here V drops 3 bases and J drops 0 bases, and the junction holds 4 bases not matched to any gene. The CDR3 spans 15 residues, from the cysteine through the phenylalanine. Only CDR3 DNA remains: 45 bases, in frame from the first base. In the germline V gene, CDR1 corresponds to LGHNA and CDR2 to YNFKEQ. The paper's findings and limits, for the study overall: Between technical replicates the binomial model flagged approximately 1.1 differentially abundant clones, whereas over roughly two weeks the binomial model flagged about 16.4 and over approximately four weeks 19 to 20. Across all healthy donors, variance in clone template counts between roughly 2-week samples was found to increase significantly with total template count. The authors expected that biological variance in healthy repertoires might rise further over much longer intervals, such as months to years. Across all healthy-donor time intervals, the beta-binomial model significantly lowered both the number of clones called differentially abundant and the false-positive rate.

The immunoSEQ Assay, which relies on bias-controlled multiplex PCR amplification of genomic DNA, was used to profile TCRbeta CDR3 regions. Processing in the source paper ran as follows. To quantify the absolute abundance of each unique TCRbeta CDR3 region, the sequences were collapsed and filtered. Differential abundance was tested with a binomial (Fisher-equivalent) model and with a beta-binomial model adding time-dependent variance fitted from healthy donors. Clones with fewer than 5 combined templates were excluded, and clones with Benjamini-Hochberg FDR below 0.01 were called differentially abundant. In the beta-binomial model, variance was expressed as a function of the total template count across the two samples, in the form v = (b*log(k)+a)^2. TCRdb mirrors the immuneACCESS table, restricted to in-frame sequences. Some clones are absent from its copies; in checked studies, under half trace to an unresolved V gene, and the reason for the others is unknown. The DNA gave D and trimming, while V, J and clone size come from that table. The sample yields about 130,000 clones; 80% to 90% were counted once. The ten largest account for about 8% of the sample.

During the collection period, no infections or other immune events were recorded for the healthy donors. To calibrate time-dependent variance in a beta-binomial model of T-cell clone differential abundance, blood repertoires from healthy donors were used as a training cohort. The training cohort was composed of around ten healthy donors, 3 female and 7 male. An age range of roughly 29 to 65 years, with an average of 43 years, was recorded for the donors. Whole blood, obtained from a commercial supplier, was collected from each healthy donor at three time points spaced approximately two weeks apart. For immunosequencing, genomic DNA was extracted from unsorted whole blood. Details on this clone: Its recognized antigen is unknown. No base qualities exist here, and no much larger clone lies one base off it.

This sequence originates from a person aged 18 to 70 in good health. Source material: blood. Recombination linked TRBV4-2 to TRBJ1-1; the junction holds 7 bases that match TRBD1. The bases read TGTGCCAGCAGCCATTCACAGGGGATGAACACTGAAGCTTTCTTT. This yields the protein CASSHSQGMNTEAFF.